This TCR beta chain was captured by sequencing in a study of T cells in Graves' hyperthyroidism and ophthalmopathy. The V gene's germline CDR1 is SGHTA and CDR2 FQGNSA. With 5 bases removed from V and 6 bases from J, the gap between germline ends came to 16 bases. There are 15 residues in the CDR3. Overall study results and limits: Blood also contained most expanded thyroid clonotypes above 0.001.

Individuals with ophthalmopathy presented a Clinical Activity Score of at least 3, a NOSPECS grade of at least 4 and a duration under 3 months. This clonotype was counted at least ten times. Its antigen is as yet unknown. Amplified TCR beta CDR3 regions came from RNA transcripts. Carried out on the TCR CDR3, a first-round RT-PCR used the HTBI primer set. One entry per CDR3 protein, called by TCRdb with MiXCR from the multiplex PCR reads. The repertoire holds more than 300,000 distinct CDR3 sequences, with around 15% as singletons. V usage is TRBV7-2 and J usage is TRBJ2-2; D is unclear. The receptor was isolated from a woman in her twenties or thirties with Graves' ophthalmopathy. Sequenced input: blood. CDR3 nucleotide sequence: TGTGCCAGCAGCGGGTCGGCGGTACCCCCCGGGGAGCTGTTTTTT. This codes for CASSGSAVPPGELFF.